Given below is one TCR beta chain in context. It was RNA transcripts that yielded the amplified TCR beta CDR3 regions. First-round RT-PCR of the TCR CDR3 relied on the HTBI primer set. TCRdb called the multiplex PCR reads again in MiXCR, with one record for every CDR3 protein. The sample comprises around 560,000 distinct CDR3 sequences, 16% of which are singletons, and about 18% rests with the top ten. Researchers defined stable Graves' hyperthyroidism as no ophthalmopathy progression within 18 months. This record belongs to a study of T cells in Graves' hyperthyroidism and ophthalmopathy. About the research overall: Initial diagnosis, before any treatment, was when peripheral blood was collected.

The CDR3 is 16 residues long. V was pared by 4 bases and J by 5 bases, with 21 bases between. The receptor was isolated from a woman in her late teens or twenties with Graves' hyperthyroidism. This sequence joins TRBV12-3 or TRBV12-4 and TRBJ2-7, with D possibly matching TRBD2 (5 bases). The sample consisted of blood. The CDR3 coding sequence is TGTGCCAGCAGTTATCTACAAATTGAGGGTAACGACGAGCAGTACTTC. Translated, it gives CASSYLQIEGNDEQYF.